This T cell receptor (beta chain) was identified in a study of a mutant IDH1 vaccine in newly diagnosed glioma. Looking at the study overall: Treated patients, around 60% male and about 38% female, averaged 40.4 years of age. Those enrolled had earlier been treated with radiotherapy, temozolomide, or both, mostly both.

The time point here: baseline, week 1 (first vaccination visit). Treatment: pre-vaccination baseline after standard-of-care therapy. The donors' diagnosis was new WHO grade 3 or 4 astrocytoma that was IDH1-mutant and ATRX-lost. Study conclusions and caveats: Pseudoprogression showed no apparent link to changes in top peripheral T cell clonotypes.

In germline, CDR1 is SGDLS, CDR2 YYNGEE. This CDR3 contains 15 residues. After removal of 0 bases from V and 6 bases from J, the junction contained 5 bases not matched to a gene. The method was immunoSEQ multiplex PCR; TCRdb's version includes in-frame clones alone and lacks a portion of them. The sample includes about 67,000 clones, approximately 82% seen only once; the top ten take approximately 4.4%. Of note for this clone: Its antigen is unknown.

The chain links TRBV9 to TRBJ2-7; 11 nucleotides line up with TRBD1. The sequenced sample was peripheral blood mononuclear cells (PBMCs), obtained from a glioma patient treated with radiotherapy, temozolomide or both. The TCR sequence derives from a woman aged 18-29 years with glioma. Some clones in this sample may be carry-over from other donors' samples. The CDR3 protein is CASSVAGQGAFEQYF. CDR3 nucleotide sequence: TGTGCCAGCAGCGTAGCTGGACAGGGGGCCTTCGAGCAGTACTTC.